This paragraph reports one T cell receptor beta chain. Its antigen is not identified. V lost 3 bases to trimming and J lost 2 bases, with 11 bases between them. In germline, CDR1 is MDHEN, CDR2 SYDVKM. The CDR3 is made up of 15 amino acids. The sample originates from a study of Ad26.COV2.S vaccination and SARS-CoV-2 variants. Study findings and constraints: The analyses of TCR breadth and depth may have understated the size of total T cell responses. Reportedly, spike-specific CD8+ and CD4+ T cell responses achieved substantial breadth once vaccination had taken place.

Noted treatment: some 20 received Ad26.COV2.S at low or high dose, single or two shots; about 5 received placebo; per-sample allocation not given. Specimen acquisition occurred on day 63 following the initial vaccine or placebo injection. A Boston donor was an adult aged 18-55 years. The assay was immunoSEQ multiplex PCR, and TCRdb's table has in-frame clones only and misses some. This table holds 350,000 to 600,000 clones, 80% to 90% found once. The receptor was derived from a person aged 18-65 years who received the Ad26.COV2.S COVID-19 vaccine or a placebo. The gene calls are TRBV28 and TRBJ1-5, with no clear D. The material sequenced was peripheral blood, taken in a trial of Ad26.COV2.S vaccine versus placebo. The DNA of the CDR3 is TGTGCCAGCAGTTTGCCGGGTGGTGGCAATCAGCCCCAGCATTTT. Residues: CASSLPGGGNQPQHF. The full variable domain, its missing parts supplied by reference TRBV28 and TRBJ1-5, is DVKVTQSSRYLVKRTGEKVFLECVQDMDHENMFWYRQDPGLGLRLIYFSYDVKMKEKGDIPEGYSVSREKKERFSLILESASTNQTSMYLCASSLPGGGNQPQHFGDGTRLSIL.